The 7 T cell receptor beta chains reported below all come from one sample, sequenced in a study of T cells after yellow fever vaccination. TCRdb itself ran the 5' RACE reads through MiXCR, one entry per CDR3 protein. The table lists about 340,000 distinct CDR3 sequences, approximately 12% of them singletons. Source: CD4+ T cells sorted from PBMCs, taken 15 days after the yellow fever booster vaccination. The receptor source for this set is a man between 18 and 35 years old who received the YFV17D yellow fever vaccine.

This clonotype has at least ten counts. The chain carries TRBV25-1 and TRBJ2-5; 11 bases align to TRBD2. Germline CDR1 and CDR2: MGHDK and SYGVNS. There are 17 residues in the CDR3. With V trimmed by 3 bases and J by 5 bases, 11 bases remained unmatched. The CDR3 nucleotides are TGTGCCAGCAGTGACGGGGCTAGCGGGGGGCCGGGGGAGACCCAGTACTTC. Its protein is CASSDGASGGPGETQYF.

The chain links TRBV5-8 to TRBJ1-1; maybe TRBD1 (6 bases). This CDR3 region has 19 residues. Germline values: CDR1 SGHTS, CDR2 YDEGEE. Trimming removed 1 base from V and 5 bases from J, with 27 bases in between. CDR3 sequence: CASSLFGFGLSAGVTEAFF. The CDR3 nucleotides read TGTGCCAGCAGCTTGTTTGGTTTCGGTCTTTCCGCAGGGGTAACTGAAGCTTTCTTT. Full variable domain (outside the CDR3, taken from reference TRBV5-8 and TRBJ1-1): EAGVTQSPTHLIKTRGQQATLRCSPISGHTSVYWYQQALGLGLQFLLWYDEGEERNRGNFPPRFSGRQFPNYSSELNVNALELEDSALYLCASSLFGFGLSAGVTEAFFGQGTRLTVV.

V is TRBV5-6 and J is TRBJ1-1; D call uncertain. Trimming took 4 bases from V and 7 from J, leaving 14 bases between them. The germline CDR1 and CDR2 sequences are SGHDT and YYEEEE. The CDR3 is made up of 13 amino acids. CDR3 region: CASSRGGIHEAFF. The CDR3 coding sequence is TGTGCCAGCAGCCGAGGAGGGATTCATGAAGCTTTCTTT.

This clonotype appeared a few times. The rearrangement joins TRBV6-1 to TRBJ1-6; 9 bases align to TRBD1. Germline V gene lookup returns CDR1 MNHNS and CDR2 SASEGT. This CDR3 has 13 residues. The V segment lost 8 bases and the J segment 9 bases; nucleotides outside the gene matches: 5. This CDR3 reads CASRGTGSSPLHF. The CDR3 coding sequence is TGTGCCAGCCGAGGGACAGGGTCTTCACCCCTCCACTTT.

The gene calls are TRBV14 and TRBJ1-1; no definite D call. The CDR3 has 12 amino acids. The germline V and J ends were trimmed by 4 bases and 11 bases, with 14 bases remaining between them. Germline CDR1 SGHDN, CDR2 FVKESK. CDR3 protein: CASSPQAGRAFF. The DNA for the CDR3 is TGTGCCAGCAGCCCCCAGGCAGGTCGTGCTTTCTTT.

The V call is TRBV6-5, the J call TRBJ1-2; possible D gene TRBD1, 6 bases. Germline V lookup: CDR1 MNHEY, CDR2 SVGAGI. CDR3 length equals 12 residues. Trimming took 5 bases from V and 6 from J, leaving 10 bases between them. CDR3 in amino acids: CASSSGQNGYTF. DNA of the CDR3: TGTGCCAGCAGTAGTGGACAGAATGGCTACACCTTC.

The chain combines TRBV4-1 with TRBJ1-5; no clear D gene. Germline-derived CDR1 and CDR2 are MGHRA and YSYEKL. CDR3 length equals 14 residues. The CDR3 bases are TGCGGCAGTTCAATGGTGTATAGCAATCAGCCCCAGCATTTT. Translating it yields CGSSMVYSNQPQHF.